This passage covers 27 T cell receptor beta chains from one sample sequenced in a study of blood T cells in healthy people across ages (dated by TCRdb to between 2014 and 2017). Library creation used 5' RACE. The sequencer was an Illumina HiSeq 2500. A second roughly 6 to 12 cycle PCR used a sample-barcoded 5' primer and a J-beta primer mix. The public reads were reprocessed in TCRdb via fastp at Q25 and MiXCR, keeping in-frame beta chains. Duplicate CDR3 protein sequences are folded into a single record with the most common DNA and genes. This sample is represented by about 1,000,000 distinct CDR3 sequences; 45% of them were singletons. 18% of the sample goes to the ten largest clones. The sequenced sample consisted of blood. The receptors stem from a woman aged 55-69 years in good health.

This rearrangement joins TRBV24-1 to TRBJ2-1; tentative D call: TRBD1 (5 bases). V lost 0 bases and J lost 6, with 8 bases in between. In germline, CDR1 is KGHDR, CDR2 SFDVKD. The CDR3 totals 14 residues. CDR3: CATSDLRQGNEQFF. CDR3 DNA sequence: TGTGCCACCAGTGATTTGCGGCAGGGCAATGAGCAGTTCTTC.

This clonotype came up a few times. Here the CDR3 DNA reads TGCGCCAGCAGCCGACAGGGGACTAGCGGGATGGGAGATACGCAGTATTTT. It translates to CASSRQGTSGMGDTQYF. The chain uses TRBV5-1 and TRBJ2-3, with 13 bases lining up with TRBD2. The V gene end was trimmed by 4 bases and the J gene end by 5 bases; junction bases not matched to a gene: 10. CDR1 SGHRS and CDR2 YFSETQ come from the germline V gene. The CDR3 loop spans 17 amino acids.

J is TRBJ2-6 and V is TRBV4-2; the D is unclear. V lost 1 base, J lost 2 bases, and 6 bases lay in between. The V gene's germline CDR1 is LGHNA and CDR2 YNFKEQ. CDR3 size: 15 residues. CDR3: CASSQVGTGANVLTF. DNA for the CDR3: TGTGCCAGCAGCCAAGTAGGGACTGGGGCCAACGTCCTGACTTTC.

This clonotype was observed a few times. The genes are TRBV20-1 and TRBJ2-7, with TRBD1 matching 11 bases. This CDR3 comprises 15 residues. The ends lost 2 bases at V and 3 bases at J; junction bases unmatched: 6. The germline V gene has CDR1 DFQATT and CDR2 SNEGSKA (reference sequence). CDR3 sequence (DNA): TGCAGTGCTAGAACCGGGACAGGGGGGTACTACGAGCAGTACTTC. Translated, it gives CSARTGTGGYYEQYF.

The chain couples TRBV20-1 to TRBJ2-1; TRBD2 aligns across 9 bases. V was clipped by 6 bases and J by 8 bases; unmatched bases: 20. Germline CDR1 reads DFQATT; CDR2 reads SNEGSKA (reference sequence). This CDR3 is built from 17 residues. The CDR3 sequence: CSAEGPAGGARSDEQFF. In nucleotides, the CDR3 is TGCAGTGCAGAGGGACCAGCGGGAGGAGCAAGGAGCGATGAGCAGTTCTTC.

In nucleotides, the CDR3 is TGTGCCAGCAGTGAAACTCCCACAGATACGCAGTATTTT. This sequence encodes CASSETPTDTQYF. V and J are TRBV2 and TRBJ2-3, with no clear D. Per the germline V gene, CDR1 is SNHLY and CDR2 is FYNNEI. There are 13 residues in the CDR3. Trimming took off 2 bases at V and 2 bases at J, with 5 bases between the two ends.

The rearrangement joins TRBV28 to TRBJ1-1; D is ambiguous. Germline-derived CDR1 and CDR2 are MDHEN and SYDVKM. The V gene lost 5 bases and the J gene lost 1 base, with 17 bases spanning the gap. The CDR3 spans 16 residues. CDR3 residues: CASSPRKLLGNTEAFF. The CDR3 DNA sequence: TGTGCCAGCAGTCCGCGAAAATTGTTGGGGAACACTGAAGCTTTCTTT.

This clonotype was counted at least ten times. This sequence joins TRBV27 and TRBJ2-3, with D unclear. Germline CDR1 reads MNHEY; CDR2 reads SMNVEV (reference sequence). CDR3 length: 13 residues. The V end was cut by 3 bases, the J end by 2 bases, with 6 bases between. The CDR3 nucleotides are TGTGCCAGCAGTTTGGTTTACACAGATACGCAGTATTTT. Translation: CASSLVYTDTQYF.

The V call is TRBV12-3 or TRBV12-4, the J call TRBJ2-1, with a weak D call TRBD1 (5 bases). Trimming removed 2 bases at V and 8 bases at J, with 10 bases between. There are 13 residues in the CDR3. This CDR3 is CASSLRQGHEQFF. The CDR3 nucleotides are TGTGCCAGCAGTTTACGGCAGGGCCATGAGCAGTTCTTC.

DNA of the CDR3: TGCAGCGTTGACCGGGGTCGGGTTACGGATACGCAGTATTTT. It translates to CSVDRGRVTDTQYF. The chain combines TRBV29-1 with TRBJ2-3; D perhaps matches TRBD2 (5 bases). V was cut by 3 bases and J by 6 bases, with 16 bases left in between. The germline gives CDR1 SQVTM, CDR2 ANQGSEA. The CDR3 spans 14 residues.

The chain uses TRBV28 and TRBJ2-3; D perhaps matches TRBD2 (5 bases). The V end lost 3 bases, the J end lost 3 bases, and 13 bases lay between the germline ends. The CDR3 runs 15 residues. CDR1 and CDR2 from the germline V gene are MDHEN and SYDVKM. CDR3 region: CASSFVGEITDTQYF. DNA for the CDR3: TGTGCCAGCAGTTTTGTGGGAGAGATTACAGATACGCAGTATTTT.

V gene TRBV4-1 combines with J gene TRBJ2-7, with D perhaps matching TRBD1 or TRBD2 (5 bases each). V was cut by 0 bases and J by 5 bases, with 14 bases left in between. Germline V CDR1 and CDR2: MGHRA, YSYEKL. The CDR3 sequence is 15 residues long. The CDR3 sequence: CASSQDMGVQDEQYF. CDR3 sequence (DNA): TGCGCCAGCAGCCAAGATATGGGGGTCCAGGACGAGCAGTACTTC.

The chain employs TRBV7-2 and TRBJ2-5, with 8 bases fitting TRBD2. CDR3 size: 17 residues. With 5 bases clipped from V and 4 bases from J, the junction kept 15 bases outside the gene matches. Germline CDR1 SGHTA, CDR2 FQGNSA. CDR3 nucleotide sequence: TGTGCCAGCAGCAGGACGTCCGGGAGGGTGAGGGGAGAGACCCAGTACTTC. Translated: CASSRTSGRVRGETQYF.

The chain recombines TRBV24-1 with TRBJ2-5, with 7 bases identical to TRBD2. Losses at the gene ends were 3 bases for V and 11 bases for J; bases not matched to a gene: 14. Per germline, CDR1 KGHDR and CDR2 SFDVKD. The CDR3 runs 15 residues. As DNA, the CDR3 is TGTGCCACCAGTGATCAGGCTAGCGGAAGCAATGAGCAGTACTTC. Its protein is CATSDQASGSNEQYF.

The chain carries TRBV5-1 and TRBJ2-7, with 14 bases that match TRBD2. The CDR3 has 15 amino acids. V was clipped by 3 bases and J by 7 bases; unmatched bases: 6. Germline CDR1 is SGHRS and CDR2 is YFSETQ. This CDR3 is CASSWAGTSGSEQYF. The CDR3 nucleotides read TGCGCCAGCAGCTGGGCCGGGACTAGCGGGAGTGAGCAGTACTTC.

This clonotype turned up a few times. This chain connects TRBV29-1 to TRBJ2-6, with 8 nucleotides matching TRBD1. The CDR3 extends over 14 amino acids. J gave up 4 bases and V 6 bases, and 5 bases lay outside the gene matches. The germline gives CDR1 SQVTM, CDR2 ANQGSEA. The CDR3, as DNA: TGCAGCGTCTCAGGGGGCACGGGGGCCAACGTCCTGACTTTC. Translation gives CSVSGGTGANVLTF.

This clonotype showed up just once. This chain joins TRBV27 and TRBJ2-7; a possible D gene is TRBD1 (6 bases). CDR3 size: 15 residues. Deletions cut 5 bases from V and 4 bases from J, with 18 bases between. CDR1 and CDR2 (germline): MNHEY, SMNVEV (reference sequence). The chain's CDR3 is CASSPPRGHIYEQYF. DNA of the CDR3: TGTGCCAGCAGTCCCCCCAGGGGACACATATACGAGCAGTACTTC.

This clonotype has just one count. V gene TRBV10-3 combines with J gene TRBJ1-6; 9 nucleotides line up with TRBD1. The germline V gene encodes CDR1 ENHRY and CDR2 SYGVKD. The CDR3 spans 14 residues. V lost 6 bases to trimming and J lost 10 bases; unmatched junction nucleotides: 7. The CDR3 sequence is CAISPGTGLSPLHF. The CDR3 coding sequence is TGTGCCATCAGCCCCGGGACAGGGCTCTCACCCCTCCACTTT.

Here the CDR3 reads CSAQFGTANYGYTF. CDR3 sequence (DNA): TGCAGTGCGCAGTTCGGGACAGCCAACTATGGCTACACCTTC. The chain employs TRBV20-1 and TRBJ1-2, with 7 nucleotides matching TRBD1. With 6 bases clipped from V and 2 bases from J, the junction kept 9 bases outside the gene matches. This CDR3 comprises 14 residues. Germline V gives CDR1 DFQATT, CDR2 SNEGSKA (reference sequence).

This clonotype has at least ten counts. The chain has TRBV5-1 and TRBJ2-7; 9 bases line up with TRBD2. The germline CDR1 and CDR2 sequences are SGHRS and YFSETQ. The CDR3 runs to 16 residues. The ends lost 0 bases at V and 0 bases at J; junction bases unmatched: 4. This chain's CDR3 is CASSLEASGISYEQYF. CDR3 DNA: TGCGCCAGCAGCTTGGAGGCTAGCGGGATCTCCTACGAGCAGTACTTC.

This chain uses TRBV6-1 with TRBJ2-1; D may be TRBD2 (6 bases). The CDR3 contains 13 residues. Germline CDR1 reads MNHNS; CDR2 reads SASEGT. V was shortened by 6 bases and J by 6 bases, with 12 bases between the two germline ends. CDR3 sequence reads: CASRLARPNEQFF. For the CDR3, the DNA is TGTGCCAGCAGGCTAGCGAGGCCCAATGAGCAGTTCTTC.

This clonotype was seen many times. This rearrangement joins TRBV5-1 to TRBJ2-1; D is unclear. Germline CDR1 and CDR2: SGHRS and YFSETQ. The CDR3 extends over 12 amino acids. V lost 3 bases and J 7 bases, leaving 8 bases between the germline ends. In DNA form, the CDR3 reads TGCGCCAGCAGCTCTAGTGGTAATGAGCAGTTCTTC. It is translated as CASSSSGNEQFF. Full variable domain (rest looked up from reference TRBV5-1 and TRBJ2-1): KAGVTQTPRYLIKTRGQQVTLSCSPISGHRSVSWYQQTPGQGLQFLFEYFSETQRNKGNFPGRFSGRQFSNSRSEMNVSTLELGDSALYLCASSSSGNEQFFGPGTRLTVL.

This chain links TRBV7-2 with TRBJ2-5; 7 nucleotides align to TRBD2. With 7 bases clipped from V and 5 bases from J, the junction kept 10 bases outside the gene matches. The CDR3 consists of 14 residues. CDR1 and CDR2 from the germline V gene are SGHTA and FQGNSA. The CDR3 here is CASNYAGGTETQYF. CDR3 nucleotide sequence: TGTGCCAGCAACTACGCCGGGGGGACGGAGACCCAGTACTTC.

The DNA for the CDR3 is TGTGCCAGCTCACCGGGGGGACGTGGCAATCAGCCCCAGCATTTT. This codes for CASSPGGRGNQPQHF. The genes are TRBV18 and TRBJ1-5, with D perhaps TRBD1 (5 bases). V was shortened by 3 bases and J by 2 bases, with 11 bases between the two germline ends. The CDR3 is 15 residues long. Germline V gene sequence: CDR1 KGHSH, CDR2 LQKENI.

This chain uses TRBV3-1 with TRBJ2-3, with TRBD1 identical over 10 bases. The CDR3 runs 15 residues. Germline V gene data show CDR1 as LGHDT and CDR2 as YNNKEL (reference sequence). The J segment lost 4 bases and the V segment lost 1 base, leaving 2 bases of the junction unmatched. The CDR3 DNA sequence: TGTGCCAGCAGCCAAGGGGGGACAGGGGCAGATACGCAGTATTTT. This gives the protein CASSQGGTGADTQYF.

This clonotype was detected only a few times. The V and J genes are TRBV11-2 and TRBJ2-1; D uncertain. The germline V gene has CDR1 SGHAT and CDR2 FQNNGV. The CDR3 has 14 amino acids. Between the trimmed V and J ends, which lost 4 bases and 4 bases, there was a span of 11 bases. CDR3 loop: CASSSIRAYNEQFF. DNA for the CDR3: TGTGCCAGCAGCTCTATAAGGGCTTACAATGAGCAGTTCTTC.

This clonotype has a handful of counts. The chain combines TRBV20-1 with TRBJ2-7; TRBD2 aligns across 14 bases. The CDR3 is 16 residues long. CDR1 DFQATT and CDR2 SNEGSKA come from the germline V gene (reference sequence). After removal of 3 bases from V and 5 bases from J, the junction contained 9 bases not matched to a gene. The CDR3 reads CSASPGLAGVRDEQYF. The CDR3 coding sequence is TGCAGTGCTAGTCCGGGACTAGCGGGAGTAAGGGACGAGCAGTACTTC.